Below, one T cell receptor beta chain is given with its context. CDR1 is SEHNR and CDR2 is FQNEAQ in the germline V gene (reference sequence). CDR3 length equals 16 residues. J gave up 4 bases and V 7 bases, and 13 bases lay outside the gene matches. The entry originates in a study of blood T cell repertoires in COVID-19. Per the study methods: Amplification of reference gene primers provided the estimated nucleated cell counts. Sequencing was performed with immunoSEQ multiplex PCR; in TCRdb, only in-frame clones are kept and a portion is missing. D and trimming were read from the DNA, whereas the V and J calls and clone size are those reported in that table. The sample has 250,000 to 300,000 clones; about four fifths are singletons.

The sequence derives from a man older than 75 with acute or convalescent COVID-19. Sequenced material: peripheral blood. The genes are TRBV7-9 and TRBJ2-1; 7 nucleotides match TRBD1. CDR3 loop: CASTEWQGEEYNEQFF. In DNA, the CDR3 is TGTGCCAGCACCGAGTGGCAGGGGGAAGAGTACAATGAGCAGTTCTTC.